This T cell receptor beta chain appears in the sequencing data of a study of cytomegalovirus exposure and HLA in healthy donors. Overall study findings and caveats: Sequences of the TCR beta chain were said to predict the HLA-A and HLA-B alleles of most subjects accurately. The classifier reportedly diagnosed cytomegalovirus status with high specificity and sensitivity. In a later analysis, an Asian-associated ancestry cluster reportedly showed fewer N-insertions than the approximately 610-donor mean. In vitro testing confirmed a few CMV-associated chains as specific for CMV antigens.

It was with 60 Vbeta and 13 Jbeta primers that the PCR ran. The protocol was immunoSEQ multiplex PCR, while the TCRdb copy is restricted to in-frame clones and leaves out a portion. The table has around 140,000 clones, around three fifths seen once; the top ten hold 2% to 2.5%. V lost 8 bases, J lost 7 bases, and 23 bases lay in between. Germline CDR1 ENHRY, CDR2 SYGVKD. This CDR3 comprises 16 residues. Notes on this clone: Its target is not known.

This receptor was taken from a woman aged 35 to 49 in good health and CMV-seronegative. The sequenced sample was PBMCs. The chain recombines TRBV10-3 with TRBJ1-4, with D possibly being TRBD1 (6 bases). The DNA for the CDR3 is TGTGCCATCGGGGCAGGGTCAACTCTAGGGGGTGAAAAACTGTTTTTT. As protein: CAIGAGSTLGGEKLFF.